The 9 T cell receptor beta chains presented below share a single source sample, sequenced in a study of regulatory T cells in long-lasting Graves disease (dated by TCRdb to the early 2020s). The time point label, as the study defines it: newly diagnosed GD, antithyroid drugs for less than 3 months. For both TCR sequencing and RNA sequencing, RNA was extracted from PBMCs using TRIzol. The protocol used for the library was multiplex PCR. TCRdb names Illumina HiSeq 4000 as the instrument used. TCR beta libraries were built with iRepertoire HTBI primers and Arm-PCR amplification of CDR3 regions. TCRdb handled the public reads itself, with Q25 trimming in fastp and clone calling in MiXCR, and kept productive beta chains. Every distinct CDR3 protein forms one entry, paired with its most common genes and DNA. The sample table records about 240,000 distinct CDR3 sequences; 20% to 25% of these occur just once. Around 14% of the sample belongs to the ten largest clones.

The source material was peripheral blood mononuclear cells (PBMCs), sampled at new diagnosis, from a patient treated with antithyroid drugs. The receptor source for this set is a female donor with Graves disease.

This clonotype was recorded many times. This rearrangement joins TRBV27 to TRBJ2-7, with a tentative D call TRBD1 (6 bases). Looked up from germline, CDR1 is MNHEY and CDR2 is SMNVEV (reference sequence). V gave up 10 bases and J gave up 4 bases, with 17 bases separating them. The CDR3 runs to 13 residues. CDR3 nucleotides: TGTGCCACCATGTCGGGACACCAATACGAGCAGTACTTC. Its protein product is CATMSGHQYEQYF.

Here the CDR3 DNA reads TGTGCCATCAGTGGGACAGGGGGCATGAACGAGCAGTACTTC. Protein sequence: CAISGTGGMNEQYF. The chain is built from TRBV10-3 and TRBJ2-7, with TRBD1 identical over 11 bases. This CDR3 is 14 amino acids long. The junction had 4 bases not matched to a gene; V was cut back by 4 bases and J by 5 bases. Germline lookup yields CDR1 ENHRY and CDR2 SYGVKD.

This chain uses TRBV5-1 with TRBJ2-5; possible D gene TRBD2, 6 bases. Germline assignment: CDR1 SGHRS and CDR2 YFSETQ. Trimming pared 6 bases from V and 7 bases from J, leaving 16 bases between. There are 13 residues in the CDR3. The CDR3 loop is CASTSDLGGTQYF. The CDR3 DNA reads as TGCGCCAGCACCTCAGACTTGGGGGGGACCCAGTACTTC.

This clonotype was picked up many times. The gene calls are TRBV20-1 and TRBJ2-3; D is undetermined. V dropped 2 bases and J dropped 2 bases, with 8 bases sitting between them. CDR3 length equals 13 residues. Germline CDR1 reads DFQATT; CDR2 reads SNEGSKA (reference sequence). CDR3 sequence (DNA): TGCAGTGCTAGACGGAACCCCACAGATACGCAGTATTTT. Translation gives CSARRNPTDTQYF.

The V call is TRBV3-1, the J call TRBJ2-1, with TRBD2 matching over 8 bases. This CDR3 is built from 15 residues. V was clipped by 3 bases and J by 8 bases; unmatched bases: 9. The V gene's germline CDR1 is LGHDT and CDR2 YNNKEL (reference sequence). In DNA, the CDR3 is TGTGCCAGCAGCCACCCCGGACTAGCCGGGGATGAGCAGTTCTTC. This gives the protein CASSHPGLAGDEQFF.

This clonotype was counted many times. The chain is built from TRBV5-5 and TRBJ1-2; D is ambiguous. V was cut by 4 bases and J by 6 bases, with 19 bases left in between. The CDR3 totals 15 residues. Per germline, CDR1 SGHKS and CDR2 YYEKEE (reference sequence). DNA of the CDR3: TGTGCCAGCAGCGCACTGGAGCCTCTAAAGGATGGCTACACCTTC. This encodes CASSALEPLKDGYTF.

A word on this clonotype: This clone may be a read error of a much larger clone one base away. The V call is TRBV9, the J call TRBJ2-2; D possibly corresponds to TRBD2 (5 bases). The CDR3 spans 15 residues. Germline V gene data show CDR1 as SGDLS and CDR2 as YYNGEE. V was shortened by 1 base and J by 4 bases, with 11 bases between the two germline ends. CDR3: CASSVSVGSTGELFF. DNA for the CDR3: TGTGCCAGCAGCGTATCTGTAGGGAGCACCGGGGAGCTGTTTTTT.

This clonotype showed up many times. This rearrangement joins TRBV2 to TRBJ2-5; weak D call: TRBD1 (5 bases). V was cut by 4 bases and J by 3 bases, with 24 bases left in between. CDR1 SNHLY and CDR2 FYNNEI come from the germline V gene. The CDR3 runs to 18 residues. DNA for the CDR3: TGTGCCAGCAGTGCTGTGACAGCTTTACAACTTACCAAAGAGACCCAGTACTTC. Translating it yields CASSAVTALQLTKETQYF.

This clonotype came up many times. The J gene is TRBJ2-7, the V gene TRBV20-1, with a tentative D call TRBD1 (6 bases). Germline lookup yields CDR1 DFQATT and CDR2 SNEGSKA (reference sequence). Trimming pared 2 bases from V and 2 bases from J, leaving 13 bases between. The CDR3 runs to 14 residues. The CDR3 sequence: CSARPDSSPYEQYF. CDR3 in DNA: TGCAGTGCTAGACCGGACAGTTCCCCCTACGAGCAGTACTTC.